Listed below are T cell receptor beta chains from one sample, sequenced in a study of T cell repertoires in cytomegalovirus infection. TCRdb fed the reads into MiXCR, producing one record per CDR3 protein. In the table there are some 270,000 distinct CDR3 sequences, about a sixth of which are singletons. Sequencing input: CD8+ T cells from PBMCs. The receptor set was obtained from a human donor in good health (CMV status not recorded). Some clones in this sample may be carry-over from other donors' samples. Each CDR3 is given without its conserved first and last residue.

TRBV12-3/TRBV12-4,ASSPIFYGFSPSYNEQF
TRBV7-6,ASSGTGDNEKLF
TRBV5-6,ASSLDGTGPNYGYT
TRBV19,ASSIDFTAGEAF
TRBV7-9,ASLRDGYEQY
TRBV7-8,ASSLFLEGGLGNEQF
TRBV9,ASSVEGTSGTTDTQY
TRBV20-1,SANPGTGHTEAF
TRBV5-1,ASSLGQGSAEAF
TRBV6-5,ASSYSRTGDSPLH
TRBV7-8,ASSLANREVRETQY
TRBV28,ASSLNFGAGSYEQY
TRBV10-3,ATAGTDGYGYT
TRBV6-5,ASRGGLISYEQY
TRBV12-3/TRBV12-4,ASSLASGWMYGYT
TRBV28,ASSMRQGIPQETQY
TRBV29-1,SVPGGLGEQY
TRBV7-8,ASSSDIASTDTQY
TRBV13,VSSSRGGVYNEQF
TRBV6-6,ASRRLQETQY
TRBV7-9,ASSLAGRLNTEAF
TRBV29-1,SVTSTSTDTQY
TRBV4-3,ASSQAQDRVSTINSPLH
TRBV7-9,ASSRAGTGIQPQH
TRBV10-3,AISAGDPSSYNSPLH
TRBV27,ASSLDSSYNGYT
TRBV5-1,ASSPSGTGFNEQY
TRBV6-1,ASSNRGRSEETQY
TRBV20-1,SARSGTGGTTSTDTQY
TRBV12-3/TRBV12-4,ASSFQPHHGYT
TRBV4-1,ASSQDMRGRVYEQY
TRBV7-2,ASGEGRTEAF
TRBV7-2,ASSRTGRYNEQF
TRBV9,ASSAEGSGANVLT
TRBV5-8,ASSPRDGYEKLF
TRBV11-2,ASSLQPSGVTTRYNEQF
TRBV4-2,ASSPGLAGGPGTGELF
TRBV7-3,ASSPIGPGSLGANVLT
TRBV7-8,ASSPSGSYNSPLH
TRBV5-5,ASSQYRDVQETQY
TRBV12-3/TRBV12-4,ASSFSQGKEETQY
TRBV7-6,ASSFGGGKADTQY
TRBV6-1,ASSEWKEYSNQPQH
TRBV4-3,ASSQERQEPNSPLH
TRBV7-8,ASTLIPGQGLLGYT
TRBV20-1,SARDFGRLAGETSTDTQY
TRBV7-2,ASSLVDEPTDTQY
TRBV6-2/TRBV6-3,ASSYGSSGGAETQY
TRBV20-1,SARHDTEAF